The sequence of this T cell receptor beta chain was determined in a study of blood T cell repertoires in COVID-19. Assay: immunoSEQ multiplex PCR; the TCRdb copy retains only in-frame clones and omits some. This table has around 270,000 clones, approximately 90% appearing once. This clonotype was obtained from a man in his 60s who had recovered from COVID-19. Source material: peripheral blood.

For the CDR3, the DNA is TGTGCCAGCAGCTTAGACAGGACCCTTGGCTATGGCTACACCTTC. As protein: CASSLDRTLGYGYTF. V usage is TRBV7-2 and J usage is TRBJ1-2, with a possible D match to TRBD1 (5 bases). The CDR3 spans 15 residues. The ends were cut back, 1 base at V and 4 bases at J, with 13 bases in the middle. The germline V gene has CDR1 SGHTA and CDR2 FQGNSA.